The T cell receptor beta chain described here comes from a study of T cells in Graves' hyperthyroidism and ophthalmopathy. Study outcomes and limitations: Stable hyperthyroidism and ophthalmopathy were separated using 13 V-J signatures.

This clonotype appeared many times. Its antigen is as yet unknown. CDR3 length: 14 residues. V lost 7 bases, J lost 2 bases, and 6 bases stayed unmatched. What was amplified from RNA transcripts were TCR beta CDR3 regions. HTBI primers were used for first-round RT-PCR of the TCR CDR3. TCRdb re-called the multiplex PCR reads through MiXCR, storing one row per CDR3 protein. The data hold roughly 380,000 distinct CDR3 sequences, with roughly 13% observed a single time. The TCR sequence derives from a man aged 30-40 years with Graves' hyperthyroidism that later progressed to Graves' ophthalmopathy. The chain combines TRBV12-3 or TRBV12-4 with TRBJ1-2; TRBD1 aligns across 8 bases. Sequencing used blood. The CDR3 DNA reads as TGTGCCAGCATTAGGACAGGGACCAACTATGGCTACACCTTC. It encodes CASIRTGTNYGYTF.